The T cell receptor (beta chain) described here comes from a study of OX40 agonist ivuxolimab in advanced cancers. The wider study: Patients in the trial were receiving intravenous ivuxolimab every 2 weeks, at doses of 0.01 to 10 mg/kg. Partial responses, seen in three patients, involved one hepatocellular carcinoma and two cutaneous melanomas. The study, taken as a whole, reports: CD4+ T cells averaged fewer expanded clones than CD8+ T cells.

Points on this clone: The antigen remains undetermined.

Clones were read by immunoSEQ multiplex PCR, and TCRdb kept only the in-frame ones, dropping some. This repertoire shows around 15,000 clones, about 86% found once; its top ten account for roughly 0.7%. V gave up 5 bases and J gave up 7 bases; unmatched junction bases: 9. CDR3 length: 14 amino acids. Germline V lookup: CDR1 SGHRS, CDR2 YFSETQ. The chain couples TRBV5-1 to TRBJ2-7, with 10 bases that match TRBD1. The sequencing used CD4+ or CD8+ T cells sorted from blood, collected in a trial of the OX40 agonist ivuxolimab. This receptor was obtained from an adult with an advanced solid tumor such as melanoma, head and neck, liver or kidney cancer. The CDR3 DNA is TGCGCCAGCAGACCGGGACAGGGGTTTGGGGAGCAGTACTTC. It specifies CASRPGQGFGEQYF.